What follows are 23 T cell receptor beta chains derived from one specimen sequenced in a study of human T cells and chemical hapten exposure. Time point meaning: patch test 2, 6 weeks after DPC sensitization. Regarding treatment: therapeutic diphenylcyclopropenone sensitization with weekly scalp DPC. Researchers extracted total RNA from unfractionated whole blood. TCRdb ran MiXCR on the RACE reads and lists one entry per CDR3 protein. The table lists some 42,000 distinct CDR3 sequences, 9.5% to 10% of them singletons. The input for sequencing was whole blood, taken in connection with sensitization to the hapten diphenylcyclopropenone (DPC). The receptors derive from a woman aged 25 to 39 with alopecia areata. Some clones in this sample may be carry-over from other donors' samples.

This clonotype was recorded a few times. The chain combines TRBV7-9 with TRBJ1-4; D not certain. Trimming cost V 3 bases and J 5 bases, with 10 bases left between them. CDR1 and CDR2 from the germline V gene are SEHNR and FQNEAQ (reference sequence). This CDR3 has 14 residues. The CDR3 DNA sequence: TGTGCCAGCAGCTTTGGGAGTGGCAATGAAAAACTGTTTTTT. Translated, it gives CASSFGSGNEKLFF.

This clonotype was counted at least ten times. The gene calls are TRBV6-6 and TRBJ2-3; 8 nucleotides match TRBD1. V shed 2 bases, J shed 0 bases, and the junction held 1 base outside the gene matches. The CDR3 consists of 15 residues. The germline V gene has CDR1 MNHNY and CDR2 SVGAGI (reference sequence). CDR3 DNA sequence: TGTGCCAGCAGTTACCGGACAGGGAGCACAGATACGCAGTATTTT. It encodes CASSYRTGSTDTQYF.

The rearrangement joins TRBV29-1 to TRBJ2-2; possible D gene TRBD2, 7 bases. The germline V gene has CDR1 SQVTM and CDR2 ANQGSEA. V was trimmed by 2 bases and J by 2 bases, leaving 18 bases between them. The CDR3 contains 17 residues. CDR3 sequence: CSVELPGGPINTGELFF. For the CDR3, the DNA is TGCAGCGTTGAACTCCCGGGGGGCCCCATTAACACCGGGGAGCTGTTTTTT.

This clonotype was picked up many times. The chain is built from TRBV11-2 and TRBJ2-7, with D possibly matching TRBD2 (5 bases). This CDR3 has 16 residues. V lost 5 bases and J lost 7, with 24 bases in between. Germline V gives CDR1 SGHAT, CDR2 FQNNGV. CDR3 loop: CASSPTRRAGPREQYF. CDR3 DNA sequence: TGTGCCAGCAGCCCGACCAGGCGGGCAGGTCCTCGGGAGCAGTACTTC.

CDR3 in DNA: TGTGCCATCAGTGGGACAGGGCCTACTGAAGCTTTCTTT. Translating gives CAISGTGPTEAFF. V and J are TRBV10-3 and TRBJ1-1; 8 positions agree with TRBD1. Germline-derived CDR1 and CDR2 are ENHRY and SYGVKD. V dropped 4 bases and J dropped 5; count of bases not matched to a gene: 3. The CDR3 consists of 13 residues.

This clonotype was picked up many times. This rearrangement joins TRBV27 to TRBJ1-1; 8 nucleotides line up with TRBD1. Germline V gene data show CDR1 as MNHEY and CDR2 as SMNVEV (reference sequence). The CDR3 extends over 17 amino acids. V gave up 5 bases and J gave up 0 bases; unmatched junction bases: 11. Here the CDR3 reads CASSPTKTGVLNTEAFF. In DNA form, the CDR3 reads TGTGCCAGCAGTCCGACCAAGACAGGGGTCTTGAACACTGAAGCTTTCTTT.

There are many counts of this clonotype. The genes are TRBV11-1 and TRBJ2-4, with a weak D call TRBD2 (8 bases). The CDR3 is 16 amino acids. Trimming took 5 bases from V and 1 from J, leaving 15 bases between them. CDR1 is SGHAT and CDR2 is FQDESV in the germline V gene (reference sequence). The CDR3 sequence is CASSREGATAKNIQYF. The CDR3 DNA is TGTGCCAGCAGCCGGGAGGGGGCGACGGCCAAAAACATTCAGTACTTC. Complete variable domain (other parts from reference TRBV11-1 and TRBJ2-4): EAEVAQSPRYKITEKSQAVAFWCDPISGHATLYWYRQILGQGPELLVQFQDESVVDDSQLPKDRFSAERLKGVDSTLKIQPAELGDSAMYLCASSREGATAKNIQYFGAGTRLSVL.

This clonotype appeared many times. The chain employs TRBV30 and TRBJ2-7; D might be TRBD1 or TRBD2, each matching 5 bases. Germline V gene sequence: CDR1 GTSNPN, CDR2 SVGIG (reference sequence). Trimming left V 5 bases short and J 0 bases short, with 14 bases between. This CDR3 contains 14 residues. DNA for the CDR3: TGTGCCTGGGAGCCTTCCGGGACCTCCTACGAGCAGTACTTC. Amino acid sequence: CAWEPSGTSYEQYF.

In its sample, this clonotype was seen a few times. The rearrangement uses TRBV7-8 and TRBJ2-1; D perhaps matches TRBD2 (6 bases). The CDR3 has 15 amino acids. With 5 bases removed from V and 3 bases from J, the gap between germline ends came to 14 bases. Germline lookup yields CDR1 SGHVS and CDR2 FQNEAQ. This chain's CDR3 is CASSLGQGGYNEQFF. CDR3 coding DNA: TGTGCCAGCAGCCTCGGTCAGGGAGGCTACAATGAGCAGTTCTTC.

This clonotype was observed many times. The rearrangement uses TRBV5-4 and TRBJ2-1; the match to TRBD1 covers 11 bases. The CDR3 sequence is 15 residues long. J was trimmed by 6 bases and V by 5 bases; bases with no gene match: 7. Germline values: CDR1 SGHNT, CDR2 YYREEE (reference sequence). CDR3 DNA: TGTGCCAGCAGTCGAACCGGGACAGGGGGCAATGAGCAGTTCTTC. This encodes CASSRTGTGGNEQFF.

This clonotype was found many times. V and J are TRBV7-2 and TRBJ1-1, with 7 bases aligning to TRBD1. CDR1 is SGHTA and CDR2 is FQGNSA in the germline V gene. V gave up 2 bases and J gave up 5 bases; unmatched junction bases: 17. The CDR3 sequence is 18 residues long. CDR3 sequence: CASSLRPKGARVGTEAFF. The CDR3 DNA reads as TGTGCCAGCAGCTTAAGGCCGAAGGGGGCGCGGGTGGGGACTGAAGCTTTCTTT.

This clonotype came up a few times. This chain's CDR3 is CASSQQTSSMDTQYF. DNA of the CDR3: TGCGCCAGCAGCCAACAGACTAGCTCCATGGATACGCAGTATTTT. The genes are TRBV4-3 and TRBJ2-3, with 7 bases lining up with TRBD2. Germline CDR1 and CDR2: LGHNA and YSLEER. V lost 2 bases and J lost 6; bases outside the gene matches: 8. This CDR3 comprises 15 residues.

This chain connects TRBV2 to TRBJ1-5, with a tentative D call TRBD1 (6 bases). The ends were cut back, 6 bases at V and 0 bases at J, with 18 bases in the middle. Germline V CDR1 and CDR2: SNHLY, FYNNEI. The CDR3 covers 17 residues. In DNA, the CDR3 is TGTGCCAGCAGAGAATTCCTACAGGGATTTAGCAATCAGCCCCAGCATTTT. This encodes CASREFLQGFSNQPQHF.

This clonotype appeared a few times. This chain links TRBV27 with TRBJ1-1; D may be TRBD1 (5 bases). This CDR3 is 13 amino acids long. Germline CDR1 and CDR2: MNHEY and SMNVEV (reference sequence). With 5 bases removed from V and 6 bases from J, the gap between germline ends came to 13 bases. CDR3 DNA sequence: TGTGCCAGCAGTCTTCAGGGTTTGTCTGAAGCTTTCTTT. It translates to CASSLQGLSEAFF.

This clonotype was seen at least ten times. The chain couples TRBV3-1 to TRBJ2-1, with 12 bases fitting TRBD2. The CDR3 has 21 residues. CDR1 is LGHDT and CDR2 is YNNKEL in the germline V gene (reference sequence). After removal of 0 bases from V and 4 bases from J, the junction contained 16 bases not matched to a gene. Written as DNA, the CDR3 is TGTGCCAGCAGCCAAGAGTCGGTCCTAGCGGGGGGGCCCTTATTTTACAATGAGCAGTTCTTC. Protein product: CASSQESVLAGGPLFYNEQFF.

This clonotype was detected ten times or more. The chain couples TRBV6-6 to TRBJ2-5; D unclear. Trimming removed 6 bases at V and 7 bases at J, with 9 bases between. The CDR3 is made up of 11 amino acids. Per the germline V gene, CDR1 is MNHNY and CDR2 is SVGAGI (reference sequence). The CDR3 protein is CASRGSGTQYF. The CDR3 region has the DNA TGTGCCAGCAGAGGGTCGGGGACCCAGTACTTC.

The chain has TRBV20-1 and TRBJ2-3, with 8 bases lining up with TRBD2. The CDR3 consists of 15 residues. With V trimmed by 5 bases and J by 0 bases, 7 bases remained unmatched. The germline gives CDR1 DFQATT, CDR2 SNEGSKA (reference sequence). CDR3: CSAEIGLASTDTQYF. In DNA, the CDR3 is TGCAGTGCTGAAATCGGACTAGCCAGCACAGATACGCAGTATTTT.

This clonotype was seen many times. V usage is TRBV12-3 or TRBV12-4 and J usage is TRBJ1-4; D might be TRBD1 (6 bases). This CDR3 has 16 amino acids. V lost 5 bases to trimming and J lost 4 bases, with 17 bases between them. As DNA, the CDR3 is TGTGCCAGCAGTACAGACCCGGGACATCGTAATGAAAAACTGTTTTTT. Translation: CASSTDPGHRNEKLFF.

This clonotype was counted many times. V usage is TRBV7-3 and J usage is TRBJ2-3; D ambiguous. CDR3 size: 15 residues. V gave up 2 bases and J gave up 2 bases, with 11 bases separating them. Germline CDR1 is SGHTA and CDR2 is FQGTGA. CDR3: CASSLYSAPTDTQYF. The CDR3 nucleotides are TGTGCCAGCAGCTTATACTCGGCCCCCACAGATACGCAGTATTTT.

This clonotype was counted many times. This rearrangement joins TRBV6-2 or TRBV6-3 to TRBJ1-3; unclear D gene. V was trimmed by 2 bases and J by 0 bases, leaving 5 bases between them. This CDR3 is 14 amino acids long. Per germline, CDR1 MNHEY and CDR2 SVGEGT. The CDR3 loop is CASSYGDSGNTIYF. Written as DNA, the CDR3 is TGTGCCAGCAGTTACGGGGACTCTGGAAACACCATATATTTT.

The chain employs TRBV7-2 and TRBJ2-7, with D possibly matching TRBD2 (7 bases). V lost 1 base to trimming and J lost 2 bases, with 12 bases between them. The CDR3 length is 15 residues. CDR1 and CDR2 (germline): SGHTA, FQGNSA. DNA for the CDR3: TGTGCCAGCAGCTTAGACGGGGGGCAGACCTACGAGCAGTACTTC. Translated, it gives CASSLDGGQTYEQYF.

At least ten counts were recorded for this clonotype. The chain combines TRBV19 with TRBJ2-5; D gene ambiguous. Looked up from germline, CDR1 is LNHDA and CDR2 is SQIVND (reference sequence). The CDR3 is 12 amino acids. V shed 3 bases and J shed 4 bases, with 6 bases lying between them. This CDR3 is CASSMVGETQYF. Here the CDR3 DNA reads TGTGCCAGTAGTATGGTTGGAGAGACCCAGTACTTC.

This chain connects TRBV6-1 to TRBJ2-7, with no clear D. Deletions cut 2 bases from V and 5 bases from J, with 7 bases between. Germline CDR1 and CDR2: MNHNS and SASEGT. The CDR3 extends over 12 amino acids. The CDR3 spells CASSEFQNEQYF. In DNA, the CDR3 is TGTGCCAGCAGTGAATTCCAGAACGAGCAGTACTTC.